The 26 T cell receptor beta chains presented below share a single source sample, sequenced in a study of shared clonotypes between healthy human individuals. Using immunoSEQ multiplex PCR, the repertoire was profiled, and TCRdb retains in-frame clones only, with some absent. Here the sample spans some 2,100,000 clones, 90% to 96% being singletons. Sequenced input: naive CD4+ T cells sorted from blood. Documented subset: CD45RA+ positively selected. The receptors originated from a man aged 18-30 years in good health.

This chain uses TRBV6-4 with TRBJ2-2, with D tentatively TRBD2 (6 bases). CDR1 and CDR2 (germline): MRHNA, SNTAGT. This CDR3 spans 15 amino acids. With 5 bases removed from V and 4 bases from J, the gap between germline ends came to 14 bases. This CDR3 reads CASSNEGGGTGELFF. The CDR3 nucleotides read TGTGCCAGCAGTAACGAGGGAGGAGGCACCGGGGAGCTGTTTTTT.

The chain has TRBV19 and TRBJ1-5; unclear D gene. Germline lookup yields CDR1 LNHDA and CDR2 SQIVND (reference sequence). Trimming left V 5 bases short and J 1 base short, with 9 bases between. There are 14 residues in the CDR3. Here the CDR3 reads CASSVQSSNQPQHF. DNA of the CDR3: TGTGCCAGTAGTGTGCAGAGCAGCAATCAGCCCCAGCATTTT.

The CDR3, as DNA: TGCGCCAGCAGCCTGGGACAGGGGATGGCCCAGCATTTT. It encodes CASSLGQGMAQHF. This rearrangement joins TRBV5-1 to TRBJ1-5; TRBD1 aligns across 10 bases. V lost 4 bases, J lost 11 bases, and 6 bases stayed unmatched. The CDR3 runs to 13 residues. Germline CDR1 is SGHRS and CDR2 is YFSETQ.

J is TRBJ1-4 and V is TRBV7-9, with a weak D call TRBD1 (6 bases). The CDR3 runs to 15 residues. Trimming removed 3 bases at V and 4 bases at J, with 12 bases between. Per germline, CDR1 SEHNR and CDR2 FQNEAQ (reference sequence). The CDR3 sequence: CASSLRGSDNEKLFF. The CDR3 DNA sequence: TGTGCCAGCAGCTTGAGGGGGTCCGATAATGAAAAACTGTTTTTT.

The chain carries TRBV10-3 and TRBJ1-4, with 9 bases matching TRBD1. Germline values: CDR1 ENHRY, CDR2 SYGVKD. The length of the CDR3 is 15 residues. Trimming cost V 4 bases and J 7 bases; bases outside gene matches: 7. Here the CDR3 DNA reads TGTGCCATCAGTGCCTCGGGACAGGGTGCTGAAAAACTGTTTTTT. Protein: CAISASGQGAEKLFF.

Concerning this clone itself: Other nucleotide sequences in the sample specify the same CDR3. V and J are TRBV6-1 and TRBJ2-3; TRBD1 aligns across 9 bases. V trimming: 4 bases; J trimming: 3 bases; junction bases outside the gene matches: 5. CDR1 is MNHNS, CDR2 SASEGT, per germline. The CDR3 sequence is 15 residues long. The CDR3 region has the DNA TGTGCCAGCAGTGTACAGGGGGCTAGGACAGATACGCAGTATTTT. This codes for CASSVQGARTDTQYF.

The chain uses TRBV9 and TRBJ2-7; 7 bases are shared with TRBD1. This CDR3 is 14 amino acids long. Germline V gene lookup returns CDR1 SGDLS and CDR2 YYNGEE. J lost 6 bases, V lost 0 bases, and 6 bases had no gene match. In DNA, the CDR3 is TGTGCCAGCAGCGTAGCAGAAGGGGGCGGCGAGCAGTACTTC. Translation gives CASSVAEGGGEQYF.

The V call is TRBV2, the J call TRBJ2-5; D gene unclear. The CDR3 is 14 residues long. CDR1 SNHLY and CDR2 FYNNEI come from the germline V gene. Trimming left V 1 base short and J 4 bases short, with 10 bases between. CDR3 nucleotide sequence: TGTGCCAGCAGTGAAGTAAAGAAAGGAGAGACCCAGTACTTC. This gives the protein CASSEVKKGETQYF.

The DNA for the CDR3 is TGCGCCAGCAGTCAATCGGAATGGCAGGGGCTCTCTGGGGCCAACGTCCTGACTTTC. Its translation is CASSQSEWQGLSGANVLTF. The genes are TRBV23-1 and TRBJ2-6; weak D call: TRBD1 (6 bases). TRBV23-1 is reported as an ORF; its role is uncertain. The length of the CDR3 is 19 residues. Trimming stripped 0 bases from V and 0 bases from J, with 15 bases between.

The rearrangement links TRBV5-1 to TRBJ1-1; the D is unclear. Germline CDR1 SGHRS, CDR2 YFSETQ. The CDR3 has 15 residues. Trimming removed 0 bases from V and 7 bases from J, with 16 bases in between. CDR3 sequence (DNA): TGCGCCAGCAGCTTGGCCGGCGGGGAAGAGGGTGAAGCTTTCTTT. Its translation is CASSLAGGEEGEAFF.

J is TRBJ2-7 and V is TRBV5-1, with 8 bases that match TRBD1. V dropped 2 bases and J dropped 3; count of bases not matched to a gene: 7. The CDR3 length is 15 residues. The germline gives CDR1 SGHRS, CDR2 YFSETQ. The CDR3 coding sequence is TGCGCCAGCAGCTTAGGTCCGACAGGGGTCTACGAGCAGTACTTC. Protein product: CASSLGPTGVYEQYF.

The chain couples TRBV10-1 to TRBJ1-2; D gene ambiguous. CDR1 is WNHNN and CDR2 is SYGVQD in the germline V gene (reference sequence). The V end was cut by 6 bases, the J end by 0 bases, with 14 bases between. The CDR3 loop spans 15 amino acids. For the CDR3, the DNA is TGCGCCAGCAGACCTAACGACGCCGCTAACTATGGCTACACCTTC. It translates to CASRPNDAANYGYTF.

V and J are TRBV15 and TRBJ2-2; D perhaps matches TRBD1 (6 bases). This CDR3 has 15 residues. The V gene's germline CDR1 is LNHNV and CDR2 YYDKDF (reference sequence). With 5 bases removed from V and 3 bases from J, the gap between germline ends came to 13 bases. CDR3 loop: CATSGRTVHTGELFF. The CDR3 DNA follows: TGTGCCACCAGCGGTCGGACAGTGCACACCGGGGAGCTGTTTTTT.

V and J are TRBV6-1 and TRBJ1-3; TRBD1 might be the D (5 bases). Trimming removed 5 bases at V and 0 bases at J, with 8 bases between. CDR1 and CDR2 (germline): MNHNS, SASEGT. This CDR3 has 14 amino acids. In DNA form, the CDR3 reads TGTGCCAGCAGTATTGGGGGCTCTGGAAACACCATATATTTT. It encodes CASSIGGSGNTIYF.

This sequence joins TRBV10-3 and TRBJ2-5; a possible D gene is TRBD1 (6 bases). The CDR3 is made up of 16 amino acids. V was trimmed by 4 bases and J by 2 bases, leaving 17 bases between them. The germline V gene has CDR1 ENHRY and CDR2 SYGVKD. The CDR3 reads CAISATLGGGQETQYF. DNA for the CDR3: TGTGCCATCAGTGCGACACTAGGGGGTGGACAAGAGACCCAGTACTTC.

As DNA, the CDR3 is TGTGCCAGCAGCTTACAGCCAGTACTAGCCAAAAACATTCAGTACTTC. It specifies CASSLQPVLAKNIQYF. V and J are TRBV11-2 and TRBJ2-4; the D is unclear. This CDR3 region has 16 residues. V was clipped by 2 bases and J by 0 bases, with 11 bases between them. Germline V gene lookup returns CDR1 SGHAT and CDR2 FQNNGV. Complete variable domain (other parts from reference TRBV11-2 and TRBJ2-4): EAGVAQSPRYKIIEKRQSVAFWCNPISGHATLYWYQQILGQGPKLLIQFQNNGVVDDSQLPKDRFSAERLKGVDSTLKIQPAKLEDSAVYLCASSLQPVLAKNIQYFGAGTRLSVL.

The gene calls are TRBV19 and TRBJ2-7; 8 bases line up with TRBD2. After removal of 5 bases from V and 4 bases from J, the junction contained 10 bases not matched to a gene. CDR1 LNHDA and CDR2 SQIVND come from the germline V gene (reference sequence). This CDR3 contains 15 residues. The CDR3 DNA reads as TGTGCCAGTAGTTCTCCGGGACTAGGGTTTTACGAGCAGTACTTC. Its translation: CASSSPGLGFYEQYF.

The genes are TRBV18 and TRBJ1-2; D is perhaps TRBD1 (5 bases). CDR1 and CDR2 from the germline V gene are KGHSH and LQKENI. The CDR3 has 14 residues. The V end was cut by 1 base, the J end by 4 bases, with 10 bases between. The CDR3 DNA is TGTGCCAGCTCACCACGTGACGACAGCTATGGCTACACCTTC. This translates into CASSPRDDSYGYTF.

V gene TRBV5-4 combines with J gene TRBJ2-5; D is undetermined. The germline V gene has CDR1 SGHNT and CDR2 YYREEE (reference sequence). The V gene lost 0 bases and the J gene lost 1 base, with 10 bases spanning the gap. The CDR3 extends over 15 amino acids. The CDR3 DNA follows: TGTGCCAGCAGCTTGGACCCTTCTAGCCAAGAGACCCAGTACTTC. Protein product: CASSLDPSSQETQYF.

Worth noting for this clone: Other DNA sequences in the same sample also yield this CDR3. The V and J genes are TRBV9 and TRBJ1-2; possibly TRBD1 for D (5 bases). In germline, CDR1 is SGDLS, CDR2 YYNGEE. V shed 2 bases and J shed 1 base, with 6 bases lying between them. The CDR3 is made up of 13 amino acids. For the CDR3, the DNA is TGTGCCAGCAGCGTTGGGGGTAACTATGGCTACACCTTC. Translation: CASSVGGNYGYTF. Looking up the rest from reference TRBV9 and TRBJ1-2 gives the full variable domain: DSGVTQTPKHLITATGQRVTLRCSPRSGDLSVYWYQQSLDQGLQFLIQYYNGEERAKGNILERFSAQQFPDLHSELNLSSLELGDSALYFCASSVGGNYGYTFGSGTRLTVV.

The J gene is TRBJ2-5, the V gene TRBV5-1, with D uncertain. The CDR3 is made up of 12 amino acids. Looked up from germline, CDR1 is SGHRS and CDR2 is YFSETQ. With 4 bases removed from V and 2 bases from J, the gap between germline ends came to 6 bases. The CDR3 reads CASSQDQETQYF. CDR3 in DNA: TGCGCCAGCAGCCAGGATCAAGAGACCCAGTACTTC.

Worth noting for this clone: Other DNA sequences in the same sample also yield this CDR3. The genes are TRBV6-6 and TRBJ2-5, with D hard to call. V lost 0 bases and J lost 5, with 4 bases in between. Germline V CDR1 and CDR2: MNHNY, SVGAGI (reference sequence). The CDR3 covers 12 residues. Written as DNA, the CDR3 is TGTGCCAGCAGTTACTCCGTGGAGACCCAGTACTTC. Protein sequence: CASSYSVETQYF.

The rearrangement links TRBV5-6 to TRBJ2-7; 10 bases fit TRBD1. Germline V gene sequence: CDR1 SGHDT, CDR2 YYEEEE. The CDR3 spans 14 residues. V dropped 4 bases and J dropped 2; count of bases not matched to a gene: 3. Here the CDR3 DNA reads TGTGCCAGCAGCCGACAGGGGGCGACCTACGAGCAGTACTTC. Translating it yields CASSRQGATYEQYF.

The CDR3 DNA reads TGTGCCAGCAGGTCCGGGACAGGCAATCAGCCCCAGCATTTT. Translation gives CASRSGTGNQPQHF. The V and J genes are TRBV27 and TRBJ1-5; 7 nucleotides line up with TRBD1. Germline CDR1 reads MNHEY; CDR2 reads SMNVEV (reference sequence). The CDR3 contains 14 residues. V dropped 6 bases and J dropped 2; count of bases not matched to a gene: 4.

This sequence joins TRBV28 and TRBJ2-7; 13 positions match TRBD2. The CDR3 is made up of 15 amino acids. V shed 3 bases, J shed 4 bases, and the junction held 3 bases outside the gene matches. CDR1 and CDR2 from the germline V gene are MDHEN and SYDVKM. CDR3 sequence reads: CASSLGLAGLYEQYF. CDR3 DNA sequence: TGTGCCAGCAGTTTGGGACTAGCGGGGCTGTACGAGCAGTACTTC.

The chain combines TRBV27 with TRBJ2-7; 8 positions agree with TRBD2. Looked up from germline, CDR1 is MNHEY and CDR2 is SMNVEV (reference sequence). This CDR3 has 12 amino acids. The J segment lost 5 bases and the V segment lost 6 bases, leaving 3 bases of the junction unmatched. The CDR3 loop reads CASRSGSHEQYF. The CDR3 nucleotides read TGTGCCAGCAGGAGCGGGAGCCACGAGCAGTACTTC.